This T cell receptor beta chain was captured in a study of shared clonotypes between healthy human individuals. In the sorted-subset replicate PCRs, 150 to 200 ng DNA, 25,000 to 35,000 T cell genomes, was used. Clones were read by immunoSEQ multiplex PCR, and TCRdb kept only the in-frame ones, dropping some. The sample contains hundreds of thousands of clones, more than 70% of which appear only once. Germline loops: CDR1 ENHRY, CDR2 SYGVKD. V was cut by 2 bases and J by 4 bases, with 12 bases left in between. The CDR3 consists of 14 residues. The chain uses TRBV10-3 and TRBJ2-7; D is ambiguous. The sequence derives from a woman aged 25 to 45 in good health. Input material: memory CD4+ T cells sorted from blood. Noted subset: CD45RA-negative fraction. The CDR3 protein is CAISERADTYEQYF. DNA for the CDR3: TGTGCCATCAGTGAGAGGGCGGATACTTACGAGCAGTACTTC.